These 2 T cell receptor beta chains came from one sample sequenced in a study of blood T cell repertoires in COVID-19. Profiling relied on immunoSEQ multiplex PCR, and the TCRdb table lists in-frame clones only, not all of them. The sample lists approximately 150,000 clones, about nine tenths occurring once. The specimen was PBMCs or T cells enriched from blood (not recorded which). All receptors come from a woman aged 40 to 50 who had been exposed to COVID-19.

V usage is TRBV2 and J usage is TRBJ2-7; no clear D gene. The CDR3 contains 11 residues. Trimming cost V 7 bases and J 12 bases, with 16 bases left between them. Germline CDR1 reads SNHLY; CDR2 reads FYNNEI. CDR3 DNA: TGTGCCAGCACGTCCACAGTCGGCCGGTACTTC. Protein product: CASTSTVGRYF.

This clone was seen more than once but under ten times. This chain uses TRBV6-5 with TRBJ1-1; TRBD1 is a possible D gene (5 bases). CDR1 and CDR2 (germline): MNHEY, SVGAGI. V gave up 0 bases and J gave up 6 bases, with 11 bases separating them. The CDR3 consists of 14 residues. The CDR3 nucleotides are TGTGCCAGCAGTTACTCGGTTTCAGGGCCTGAAGCTTTCTTT. Translation gives CASSYSVSGPEAFF.